The clone carrying this T cell receptor beta chain was found once. This CDR3 comprises 14 residues. The V gene lost 0 bases and the J gene lost 3 bases, with 9 bases spanning the gap. Per the germline V gene, CDR1 is MGHRA and CDR2 is YSYEKL. These data come from a study of blood T cell repertoires in COVID-19. Across the whole study: COVID-19 samples, acute and convalescent, were from the United States, Italy and Spain.

Seattle enrolled patients during active infection and tracked them longitudinally. In the authors' workflow: Amplification of reference gene primers was used by the study to estimate nucleated cell counts. Repertoires were generated with immunoSEQ multiplex PCR, while TCRdb's copy carries only in-frame clones and drops some. The D gene and trimming were derived from the DNA, and the V and J assignments and clone size from that table. Found here are roughly 180,000 clones, over 80% of them singletons; the top ten hold 5.5% to 8%. Sequenced: peripheral blood. J is TRBJ2-7 and V is TRBV4-1; weak D call: TRBD2 (5 bases). The receptor was isolated from a woman aged 40-49 years with COVID-19, enrolled during active disease. CDR3 bases: TGCGCCAGCAGCCAAGATCAGGCGGGCTACGAGCAGTACTTC. Translating gives CASSQDQAGYEQYF.